This is a list of T cell receptor beta chains from one sample in a study of blood T cell repertoires in COVID-19. The method was immunoSEQ multiplex PCR; TCRdb's version includes in-frame clones alone and lacks a portion of them. The table shows some 200,000 clones, with 75% to 85% occurring only once. The specimen was peripheral blood. Receptor source: a woman in her thirties or forties who had recovered from COVID-19. Each CDR3 is given with its conserved first and last residue. D genes are given only for firm matches. Clone size, where shown, is once, few, many, or a class for clones that have expanded.

>TRBV7-9|-|TRBJ1-2|-
TGTGCCAGCAGCAGGGCGGGCTCCTATGGCTACACCTTC
CASSRAGSYGYTF
>TRBV9|-|TRBJ2-1|few
TGTGCCAGCAGCGTAACGGGGGAGACTTACAATGAGCAGTTCTTC
CASSVTGETYNEQFF
>TRBV9|TRBD2|TRBJ2-3|few
TGTGCCAGCAGCCCCCTGGCGGGGGGGGCCCTAAATACGCAGTATTTT
CASSPLAGGALNTQYF
>TRBV29-1|TRBD2|TRBJ2-1|-
TGCAGCGTTGAAGTGTCAGCGGGGGGGCCCCAGTTCTTC
CSVEVSAGGPQFF
>TRBV6-2/TRBV6-3|-|TRBJ1-6|-
TGTGCCAGCAGTTACTCGGGGGGAAGGAGCTCCTATAATTCACCCCTCCACTTT
CASSYSGGRSSYNSPLHF
>TRBV18|-|TRBJ2-5|-
TGTGCCAGCTCACCCTCCGCGAGAGGCGGGGAGACCCAGTACTTC
CASSPSARGGETQYF
>TRBV20-1|-|TRBJ1-1|-
TGCAGTGCTAGAGGAGGGACTCCGGCTTTCTTT
CSARGGTPAFF
>TRBV20-1|-|TRBJ1-1|-
TGCAGTGCTAGTTTTGGGGGGGTTAGATCTGAAGCTTTCTTT
CSASFGGVRSEAFF
>TRBV9|-|TRBJ2-2|-
TGTGCCAGCAGTGATGGACTACAGAGGGCCACCCGGGAGCTGTTTTTT
CASSDGLQRATRELFF
>TRBV5-6|-|TRBJ1-2|-
TGTGCCAGCAGCGCTATTGGGGGCCCTTATGGCTACACCTTC
CASSAIGGPYGYTF
>TRBV11-2|TRBD1|TRBJ1-4|-
TGTGCCAGCAGTAGACCGGGACAGGGGTATGAAAAACTGTTTTTT
CASSRPGQGYEKLFF
>TRBV28|-|TRBJ1-5|-
TGTGCCAGCAGTTTTGGGGCAGGGAATCAGCCCCAGCATTTT
CASSFGAGNQPQHF
>TRBV28|-|TRBJ2-6|once
TGTGCCAGCAGTCCGCAGTTATCTGGGGCCAACGTCCTGACTTTC
CASSPQLSGANVLTF
>TRBV7-8|TRBD1|TRBJ1-5|-
TGTGCCAGCAGCTGGGGACAGAGAAATCAGCCCCAGCATTTT
CASSWGQRNQPQHF
>TRBV5-8|TRBD2|TRBJ2-5|-
TGTGCCAGCAGCGGATCCTCGACTAGCGGGGGGTGGGCGACCCAGTACTTC
CASSGSSTSGGWATQYF
>TRBV4-3|-|TRBJ1-2|-
TGCGCCAGCAGCCAGGACGGGGGGGGCAATTACTATGGCTACACCTTC
CASSQDGGGNYYGYTF
>TRBV6-5|-|TRBJ1-6|-
TGTGCCAGCAGTTCGGACTGGCGGTCACCCCTCCACTTT
CASSSDWRSPLHF
>TRBV10-3|-|TRBJ1-1|-
TGTGCCATCCGAGCGGGACGGGAGGACACTGAAGCTTTCTTT
CAIRAGREDTEAFF
>TRBV19|-|TRBJ2-4|-
TGTGCCAGTACCCCGGGGTGGGACAAAAACATTCAGTACTTC
CASTPGWDKNIQYF
>TRBV5-1|-|TRBJ2-2|-
TGCGCCAGCAGCTTGGTCGGTATCACCGGGGAGCTGTTTTTT
CASSLVGITGELFF
>TRBV6-6|-|TRBJ1-6|-
TGTGCCAGCAGTTATGAAGGGGAAAGTTCACCCCTCCACTTT
CASSYEGESSPLHF
>TRBV6-6|TRBD1|TRBJ1-5|-
TGTGCCAGCAGTTACCGCCAGACAGGGCGGACCCAGCATTTT
CASSYRQTGRTQHF
>TRBV9|-|TRBJ1-1|-
TGTGCCAGCAGCGTCCGCATCGGGGACACTGAAGCTTTCTTT
CASSVRIGDTEAFF
>TRBV20-1|TRBD1|TRBJ2-1|-
TGCAGTGCTAGTCTACCGACAGGGGGGTCCTACAATGAGCAGTTCTTC
CSASLPTGGSYNEQFF
>TRBV27|TRBD1|TRBJ1-4|-
TGTGCCAGCCTCGGACAGGGGGCCTCTAATGAAAAACTGTTTTTT
CASLGQGASNEKLFF
>TRBV28|-|TRBJ1-3|few
TGTGCCAGCAGTTTCTCCAGGGATTCTGGAAACACCATATATTTT
CASSFSRDSGNTIYF
>TRBV11-3|-|TRBJ1-2|-
TGTGCCAGCAGCGGTGCTACAGGGCTCTTTGGCTACACCTTC
CASSGATGLFGYTF
>TRBV4-3|-|TRBJ1-2|-
TGCGCCAGCAGCCAAGACGGACAGTTTGGCGGCTACACCTTC
CASSQDGQFGGYTF
>TRBV6-1|TRBD1|TRBJ1-6|once
TGTGCCAGCAGTGCACATCCTTTAGACAGGGTCAATTCACCCCTCCACTTT
CASSAHPLDRVNSPLHF
>TRBV12-3/TRBV12-4|-|TRBJ2-7|-
TGTGCCAGCAGTTCCTTCGTAGCTTACGAGCAGTACTTC
CASSSFVAYEQYF
>TRBV10-1|TRBD2|TRBJ2-7|-
TGCGCCAGCAGTGAGTCCGGCGGGGGTTACGAGCAGTACTTC
CASSESGGGYEQYF
>TRBV7-9|TRBD2|TRBJ2-3|-
TGTGCCAGCAGCTTAGCCCCGGGACTAGCGGGCACAGATACGCAGTATTTT
CASSLAPGLAGTDTQYF
>TRBV18|TRBD2|TRBJ2-3|-
TGTGCCAGCTCACGAGGACTAGCGGGGGGTTCCACAGATACGCAGTATTTT
CASSRGLAGGSTDTQYF
>TRBV4-2|-|TRBJ1-4|-
TGTGCCAGCAGCCAAGATCAATTCGGGGGTCTAGGGACTAATGAAAAACTGTTTTTT
CASSQDQFGGLGTNEKLFF
>TRBV14|-|TRBJ2-2|-
TGTGCCAGCAGCCTCTCGCAGAACGGGGAGCTGTTTTTT
CASSLSQNGELFF
>TRBV20-1|-|TRBJ1-6|-
TGCAGTGCTAGTATCTCGGCAGGGCTCAATTCACCCCTCCACTTT
CSASISAGLNSPLHF
>TRBV10-3|-|TRBJ2-6|-
TGTGCCATCAGTGATCCGACAGATGCCATGAGGGCCAACGTCCTGACTTTC
CAISDPTDAMRANVLTF
>TRBV12-3/TRBV12-4|TRBD1|TRBJ1-2|-
TGTGCCAGCACCTTAGGACAGGGATATGGCTACACCTTC
CASTLGQGYGYTF
>TRBV5-4|-|TRBJ2-1|-
TGTGCCAGCAGCCATCAGGGTAGTCCCGTCGGGGGGCAGTTCTTC
CASSHQGSPVGGQFF
>TRBV3-1/TRBV3-2|TRBD1|TRBJ2-1|-
TGTGCCAGCAGAGGGCTCGGGACAGGGGACTCCAATGAGCAGTTCTTC
CASRGLGTGDSNEQFF
>TRBV27|-|TRBJ1-2|-
TGTGCCAGCAGTCCCGCCCAGGGGGGCTACACCTTC
CASSPAQGGYTF
>TRBV10-3|-|TRBJ1-3|-
TGTGCCACCCACCCGGAGGGGACGAACACCATATATTTT
CATHPEGTNTIYF
>TRBV2|-|TRBJ2-7|-
TGTGCCAGCACTGACCCGGGGGCCTACGAGCAGTACTTC
CASTDPGAYEQYF
>TRBV19|-|TRBJ2-3|-
TGTGCCAGTAGTATAAGGGGGGGGAGCACAGATACGCAGTATTTT
CASSIRGGSTDTQYF
>TRBV4-2|TRBD1|TRBJ1-1|-
TGTGCCAGCAGCTCGACAGGGGACACTGAAGCTTTCTTT
CASSSTGDTEAFF
>TRBV9|-|TRBJ1-2|-
TGTGCCAGCGCTCCGTCTACAGCTCCGATTGGCTACACCTTC
CASAPSTAPIGYTF
>TRBV18|TRBD1|TRBJ1-2|-
TGTGCCAGCTCACCCCCGGGACAGGACTATGGCTACACCTTC
CASSPPGQDYGYTF
>TRBV3-1/TRBV3-2|TRBD1|TRBJ2-3|-
TGTGCCAGCAGCCCCGGGACAGGGGATCCGCTTAGCACAGATACGCAGTATTTT
CASSPGTGDPLSTDTQYF
>TRBV6-2/TRBV6-3|-|TRBJ1-2|-
TGTGCCAGCAGTTTTTCCGCGGGCCTCAATCTTGATGGCTACACCTTC
CASSFSAGLNLDGYTF
>TRBV5-1|TRBD2|TRBJ2-3|-
TGCGCCTCGCGAAGCGGGGCTAGCACAGATACGCAGTATTTT
CASRSGASTDTQYF